This T cell receptor (beta chain) was recovered during a study of cytomegalovirus exposure and HLA in healthy donors. Findings and limits, study-wide: A list of 150 or so TCR beta chains associated with cytomegalovirus was given. Most TCR sequences were uncommon, yet certain public TCRs appeared in many donors. Within the roughly 120 validation repertoires, first-cohort TCR clusters tended to co-occur, according to a later analysis. Specific recognition of CMV antigens was confirmed in vitro for a few chains (all CMV-associated).

For this clone: Its target is not known.

The V end lost 0 bases, the J end lost 3 bases, and 6 bases lay between the germline ends. The V gene's germline CDR1 is SGDLS and CDR2 YYNGEE. This CDR3 is built from 14 residues. The repertoire was sequenced with immunoSEQ multiplex PCR; TCRdb's copy has only in-frame clones and lacks some. The sample lists 150,000 to 200,000 clones; approximately 90% were seen once. The rearrangement uses TRBV9 and TRBJ1-4, with a tentative D call TRBD1 (6 bases). This TCR was sampled from a woman aged 25 to 45 in good health and CMV-seronegative. Input material: PBMCs. Here the CDR3 DNA reads TGTGCCAGCAGCGTAGGGACAGCTAATGAAAAACTGTTTTTT. This codes for CASSVGTANEKLFF.